These 16 T cell receptor beta chains were sequenced from one sample in a study of cytomegalovirus exposure and HLA in healthy donors. Sequencing was performed with immunoSEQ multiplex PCR; in TCRdb, only in-frame clones are kept and a portion is missing. The sample lists over 200,000 clones, over 80% seen once, with more than 13% in the top ten. The sequenced sample was PBMCs. The receptors derive from a woman in her twenties or thirties in good health and CMV-seropositive.

The chain has TRBV2 and TRBJ2-1, with D maybe TRBD1 (5 bases). Germline V gene sequence: CDR1 SNHLY, CDR2 FYNNEI. Trimming pared 6 bases from V and 3 bases from J, leaving 15 bases between. The CDR3 length is 15 residues. CDR3 protein: CASSSQTANYNEQFF. The CDR3 region has the DNA TGTGCCAGCAGCAGCCAGACAGCGAACTACAATGAGCAGTTCTTC.

This sequence joins TRBV15 and TRBJ2-7; D is undetermined. This CDR3 has 15 amino acids. Germline V gives CDR1 LNHNV, CDR2 YYDKDF (reference sequence). The V and J ends lost 1 base and 3 bases respectively, with 13 bases between them. The CDR3 coding sequence is TGTGCCACCAGCAGAGCCGATAGCTCCGACTACGAGCAGTACTTC. It codes for CATSRADSSDYEQYF.

This rearrangement joins TRBV6-6 to TRBJ2-7, with TRBD2 matching over 9 bases. J was trimmed by 5 bases and V by 0 bases; bases with no gene match: 5. The CDR3 runs to 15 residues. Germline CDR1 reads MNHNY; CDR2 reads SVGAGI (reference sequence). DNA of the CDR3: TGTGCCAGCAGTTACTCGTTCCAGCGGGAGGACGAGCAGTACTTC. Translation gives CASSYSFQREDEQYF.

The gene calls are TRBV29-1 and TRBJ1-1; tentative D call: TRBD1 (5 bases). The CDR3 runs to 13 residues. Germline assignment: CDR1 SQVTM and CDR2 ANQGSEA. CDR3 sequence: CVAAGDRNTEAFF. The CDR3 region has the DNA TGCGTAGCAGCGGGGGACCGGAACACTGAAGCTTTCTTT.

The gene calls are TRBV6-1 and TRBJ1-2; 10 positions match TRBD1. This CDR3 comprises 14 residues. J was trimmed by 6 bases and V by 5 bases; bases with no gene match: 6. Germline V gives CDR1 MNHNS, CDR2 SASEGT. The CDR3 DNA is TGTGCCAGCAGTATCCGGGACAGGGGAGATGGCTACACCTTC. Translating gives CASSIRDRGDGYTF.

The chain links TRBV29-1 to TRBJ2-7; 9 nucleotides align to TRBD1. This CDR3 has 16 residues. Germline assignment: CDR1 SQVTM and CDR2 ANQGSEA. V shed 6 bases and J 1 base; nucleotides not matched to a gene: 13. The DNA of the CDR3 is TGCAGCGTCATGATGGGTTTTGGGACAGGGTCCTACGAGCAGTACTTC. This sequence encodes CSVMMGFGTGSYEQYF.

This chain connects TRBV4-2 to TRBJ2-7, with TRBD1 identical over 9 bases. Trimming at V came to 0 bases and at J to 3 bases, leaving 6 bases not matched to a gene. CDR3 length equals 16 residues. CDR1 and CDR2 (germline): LGHNA, YNFKEQ. As DNA, the CDR3 is TGTGCCAGCAGCCAAGAAAGTCGGGACAGGGACTACGAGCAGTACTTC. Translating gives CASSQESRDRDYEQYF.

The rearrangement uses TRBV11-2 and TRBJ2-7; possible D gene TRBD2, 5 bases. Trimming pared 6 bases from V and 1 base from J, leaving 16 bases between. The germline V gene encodes CDR1 SGHAT and CDR2 FQNNGV. The CDR3 loop spans 15 amino acids. The CDR3 spells CASSSSTIPSYEQYF. CDR3 DNA sequence: TGTGCCAGCAGTTCCTCGACTATCCCGTCCTACGAGCAGTACTTC.

The chain recombines TRBV4-1 with TRBJ2-1; D may be TRBD2 (6 bases). Germline V lookup: CDR1 MGHRA, CDR2 YSYEKL. The ends were cut back, 4 bases at V and 7 bases at J, with 14 bases in the middle. CDR3 length: 14 amino acids. In DNA, the CDR3 is TGCGCCAGCAGCCTTTCCTTCGCGGGAAATGAGCAGTTCTTC. This sequence encodes CASSLSFAGNEQFF.

The rearrangement links TRBV14 to TRBJ1-2; 8 bases align to TRBD1. After removal of 4 bases from V and 4 bases from J, the junction contained 5 bases not matched to a gene. This CDR3 comprises 14 residues. Per the germline V gene, CDR1 is SGHDN and CDR2 is FVKESK. CDR3 nucleotide sequence: TGTGCCAGCAGCCTAACGACAGGGGCCTATGGCTACACCTTC. The encoded protein is CASSLTTGAYGYTF.

This sequence joins TRBV10-3 and TRBJ2-1; possibly TRBD1 for D (6 bases). The CDR3 has 13 amino acids. The V gene lost 5 bases and the J gene lost 5 bases, with 10 bases spanning the gap. The germline V gene has CDR1 ENHRY and CDR2 SYGVKD. CDR3 in amino acids: CAISPDSNNEQFF. The DNA of the CDR3 is TGTGCCATCAGTCCGGACAGCAACAATGAGCAGTTCTTC.

V gene TRBV4-3 combines with J gene TRBJ2-5; TRBD2 matches at 8 bases. Germline assignment: CDR1 LGHNA and CDR2 YSLEER. The CDR3 loop spans 17 amino acids. V dropped 0 bases and J dropped 3; count of bases not matched to a gene: 9. The CDR3 DNA follows: TGCGCCAGCAGCCAAGATTTATCGGAAGCGGGAGAAGAGACCCAGTACTTC. Translation gives CASSQDLSEAGEETQYF.

This clone has only a few counts. The chain links TRBV5-4 to TRBJ2-2, with 7 bases fitting TRBD2. V trimming: 1 base; J trimming: 5 bases; junction bases outside the gene matches: 8. This CDR3 has 16 residues. Germline V gene lookup returns CDR1 SGHNT and CDR2 YYREEE (reference sequence). This chain's CDR3 is CASSLTSDLATGELFF. The CDR3 DNA reads TGTGCCAGCAGCTTGACTAGCGATCTAGCTACCGGGGAGCTGTTTTTT.

CDR3 amino acids: CAWSPPGTGIGRPQHF. In nucleotides, the CDR3 is TGTGCCTGGAGTCCCCCCGGGACAGGGATTGGGCGGCCCCAGCATTTT. The V gene is TRBV30, the J gene TRBJ1-5; 9 nucleotides agree with TRBD1. Germline CDR1 reads GTSNPN; CDR2 reads SVGIG (reference sequence). CDR3 length equals 16 residues. The V gene end was trimmed by 2 bases and the J gene end by 9 bases; junction bases not matched to a gene: 14. The variable domain in full, with the rest retrieved from reference TRBV30 and TRBJ1-5, is SQTIHQWPATLVQPVGSPLSLECTVEGTSNPNLYWYRQAAGRGLQLLFYSVGIGQISSEVPQNLSASRPQDRQFILSSKKLLLSDSGFYLCAWSPPGTGIGRPQHFGDGTRLSIL.

This rearrangement joins TRBV6-5 to TRBJ1-1; TRBD1 agrees at 7 bases. The junction had 15 bases not matched to a gene; V was cut back by 6 bases and J by 8 bases. Germline assignment: CDR1 MNHEY and CDR2 SVGAGI. The CDR3 totals 15 residues. The CDR3 nucleotides are TGTGCCAGCAGGGTTACTCCCTTAGAAGGGGGCGAAGCTTTCTTT. The encoded protein is CASRVTPLEGGEAFF.

The chain carries TRBV28 and TRBJ2-1, with D hard to call. Germline-derived CDR1 and CDR2 are MDHEN and SYDVKM. Trimming took off 7 bases at V and 0 bases at J, with 7 bases between the two ends. The CDR3 covers 13 residues. The chain's CDR3 is CASKANSYNEQFF. For the CDR3, the DNA is TGTGCCAGCAAAGCGAACTCCTACAATGAGCAGTTCTTC.